This T cell receptor (beta chain) was sequenced in a study of T cell responses to AZD1222 COVID-19 vaccine (dated by TCRdb to the early 2020s). General notes on the study: TCR sequencing was performed for about 250 trial participants, of whom roughly 200 were given two doses of AZD1222 and roughly 25 were given two doses of MenACWY control vaccine. Trial participants were enrolled by age into subgroups of 18-55, 56-69 and 70-plus years, and roughly 150, 30 and 60 TCR-sequenced participants, respectively, were included in these subgroups.

This sample's time point label indicates: about 28 days (+/-7) after the second vaccine dose. Because spike-specific TCR depth and breadth did not differ between the two schedules, AZD1222 recipients who got a second dose at roughly 4 weeks were pooled with those who got a second dose at roughly 12 weeks. Vaccinee samples were obtained from the UK trials COV001 and COV002, which included a single-blind randomized controlled phase 2/3 trial of AZD1222 (ChAdOx1 nCoV-19) in healthy adults. Trial participant PBMC samples were collected at day 0 and day 28 after the second dose for TCRbeta chain sequencing. The CDR3 regions of human TCRbeta chains were analyzed by immunosequencing. Regarding the original processing steps: Repertoire TCRs were matched against a reference library of SARS-CoV-2-specific TCRs generated with the MIRA antigen-specificity platform. Breadth was defined as the fraction of unique TCRs that were SARS-CoV-2-associated. Depth was defined as the fraction of total T cells that were SARS-CoV-2-associated. Using the MIRA data, each spike-specific TCR was assigned both to the spike region to which the TCR was reactive and to a CD4 or CD8 class. Log10-transformed breadth and depth values were compared by one-way ANOVA with Sidak's multiple comparisons tests. TCRdb provides this immuneACCESS table in a form limited to in-frame rearrangements. Some clones are lacking; in checked studies, under half of them reflect an unresolved V gene, and why the rest are absent is not known. The V and J calls and clone size are taken from that table; D and trimming were inferred from the DNA. For this sample there are roughly 120,000 clones; about 90% appear just once. The ten largest clones add up to roughly 1.4% of the sample.

From its cysteine to its phenylalanine, the CDR3 spans 13 amino acids. Only the CDR3 region is kept as DNA, spanning 39 bases read in frame from base 1. Compared with germline, V lacks 2 bases and J lacks 7 bases; bases without a gene match: 7. In the germline V gene (reference sequence), CDR1 corresponds to GTSNPN and CDR2 to SVGIG. Summary of the overall study and its limitations: Conclusions about previously exposed vaccinees are limited, since just 6 or 7 AZD1222 recipients were seropositive for SARS-CoV-2 at baseline. Reportedly, close to half of the unique spike-specific TCRs recognized epitopes lying outside the regions that are mutated in the B.1.351 and B.1.1.7 variants. Participants were mostly white British, with more females than males. The authors suggested clonal diversity may have been underestimated. After two AZD1222 doses, both the breadth and the depth of spike-specific TCRs were significantly higher than at day 0 and than in MenACWY recipients. Because no day 14 peak-response samples were available, the repertoires could be characterized only after the peak T cell response. The whole spike protein was spanned by vaccine-associated CD4 TCRs, and dominant responses were seen in regions 160-218 and 743-854. In the small 56-69-year group, the increase in depth fell short of significance, most likely because of low power.

As for this clone: Which antigen it targets is not known. No clone much larger than this one lies a single base away; base qualities are absent.

The rearranged segments are TRBV30 and TRBJ2-7; 8 bases in between match TRBD2. This specimen was peripheral blood, taken 28 days after the second AZD1222 dose. The receptor was isolated from an adult who received the AZD1222 COVID-19 vaccine. CDR3 loop: CAWSTSGSGEQYF. The sequenced DNA: TGTGCCTGGAGTACGAGCGGGAGTGGAGAGCAGTACTTC.